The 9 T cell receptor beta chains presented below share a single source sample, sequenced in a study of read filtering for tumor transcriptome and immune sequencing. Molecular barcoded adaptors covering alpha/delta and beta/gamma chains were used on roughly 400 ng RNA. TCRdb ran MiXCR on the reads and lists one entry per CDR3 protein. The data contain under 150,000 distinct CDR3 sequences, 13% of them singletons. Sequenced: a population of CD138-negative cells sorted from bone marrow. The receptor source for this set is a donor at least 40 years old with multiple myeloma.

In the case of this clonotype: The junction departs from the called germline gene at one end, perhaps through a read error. The CDR3 loop reads CSASLAGNNGQFF. CDR3 coding DNA: TGCAGTGCTTCACTAGCGGGAAATAATGGGCAGTTCTTC. The V call is TRBV20-1, the J call TRBJ2-1, with 10 bases aligning to TRBD2. The length of the CDR3 is 13 residues. Germline values: CDR1 DFQATT, CDR2 SNEGSKA (reference sequence).

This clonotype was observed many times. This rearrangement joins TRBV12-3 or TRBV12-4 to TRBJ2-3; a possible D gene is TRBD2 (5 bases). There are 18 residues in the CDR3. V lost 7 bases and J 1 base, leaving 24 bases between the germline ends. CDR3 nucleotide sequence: TGTGCCAGCACCCTATCGGAAAGGGTGGGAGTGGGCACAGATACGCAGTATTTT. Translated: CASTLSERVGVGTDTQYF.

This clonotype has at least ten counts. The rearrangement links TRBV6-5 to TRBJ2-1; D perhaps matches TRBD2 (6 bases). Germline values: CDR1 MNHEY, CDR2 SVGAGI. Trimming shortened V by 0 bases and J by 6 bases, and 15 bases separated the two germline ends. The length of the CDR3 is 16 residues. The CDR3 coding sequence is TGTGCCAGCAGTTACTCGGGACTCCTCTCCATCAATGAGCAGTTCTTC. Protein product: CASSYSGLLSINEQFF.

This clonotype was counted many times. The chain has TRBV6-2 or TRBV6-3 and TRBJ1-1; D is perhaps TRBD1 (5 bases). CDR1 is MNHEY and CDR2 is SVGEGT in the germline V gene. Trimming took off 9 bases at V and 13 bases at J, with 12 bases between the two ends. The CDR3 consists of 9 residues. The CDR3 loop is CASPAGGFF. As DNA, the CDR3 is TGTGCCAGTCCCGCCGGGGGTTTCTTT.

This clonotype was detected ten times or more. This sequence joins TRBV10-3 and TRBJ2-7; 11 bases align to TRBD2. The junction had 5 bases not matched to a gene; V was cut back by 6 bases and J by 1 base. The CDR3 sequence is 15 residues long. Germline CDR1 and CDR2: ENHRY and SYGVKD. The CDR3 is CAISEGLAVSYEQYF. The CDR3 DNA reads TGTGCCATCAGCGAGGGACTAGCGGTTTCCTACGAGCAGTACTTC.

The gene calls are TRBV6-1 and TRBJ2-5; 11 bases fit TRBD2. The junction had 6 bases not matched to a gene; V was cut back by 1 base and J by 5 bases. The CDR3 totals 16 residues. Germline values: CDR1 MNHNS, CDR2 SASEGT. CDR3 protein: CASSEEELAGVETQYF. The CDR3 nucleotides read TGTGCCAGCAGTGAAGAAGAACTAGCGGGAGTGGAGACCCAGTACTTC.

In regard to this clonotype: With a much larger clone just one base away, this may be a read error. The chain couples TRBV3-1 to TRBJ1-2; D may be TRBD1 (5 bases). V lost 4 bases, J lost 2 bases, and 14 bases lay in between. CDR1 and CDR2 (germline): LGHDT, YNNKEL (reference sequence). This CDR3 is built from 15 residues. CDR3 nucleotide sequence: TGTGCCAGCAGCCGCCTCCCGGGACGAAACTATGGCTACACCTTC. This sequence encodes CASSRLPGRNYGYTF.

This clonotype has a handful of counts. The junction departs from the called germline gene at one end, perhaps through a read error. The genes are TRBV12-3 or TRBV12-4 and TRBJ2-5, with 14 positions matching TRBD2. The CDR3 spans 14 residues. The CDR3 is CVSSRTSGRETQYF. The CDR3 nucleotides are TGTGTCAGCAGCAGGACTAGCGGGAGGGAGACCCAGTACTTC.

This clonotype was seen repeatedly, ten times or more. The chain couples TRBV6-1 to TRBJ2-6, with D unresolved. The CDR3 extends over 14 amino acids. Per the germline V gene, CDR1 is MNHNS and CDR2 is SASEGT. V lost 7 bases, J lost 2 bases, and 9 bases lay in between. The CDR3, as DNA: TGTGCCAGCATGGTCCAGGCTGGGGCCAACGTCCTGACTTTC. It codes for CASMVQAGANVLTF.